Listed here is a single T cell receptor beta chain. This entry comes from a study of blood T cell repertoires in COVID-19. This CDR3 spans 14 amino acids. Germline V gene data show CDR1 as SEHNR and CDR2 as FQNEAQ (reference sequence). V lost 3 bases, J lost 5 bases, and 3 bases stayed unmatched. Original processing methods: By means of reference gene primer amplification, nucleated cell counts were estimated. TCRdb keeps only in-frame clones here, not all; method: immunoSEQ multiplex PCR. D and trimming were read from the DNA, whereas the V and J calls and clone size are those reported in that table. The sample holds 48,000 or so clones, 90% seen once.

Material: peripheral blood. The chain recombines TRBV7-9 with TRBJ2-1, with 8 bases that match TRBD1. The TCR comes from a human donor in a cohort sampled during active COVID-19. CDR3 DNA: TGTGCCAGCAGCTTCCCGGACAGGGACAATGAGCAGTTCTTC. Translation: CASSFPDRDNEQFF. Full variable domain (rest looked up from reference TRBV7-9 and TRBJ2-1): DTGVSQNPRHKITKRGQNVTFRCDPISEHNRLYWYRQTLGQGPEFLTYFQNEAQLEKSRLLSDRFSAERPKGSFSTLEIQRTEQGDSAMYLCASSFPDRDNEQFFGPGTRLTVL.